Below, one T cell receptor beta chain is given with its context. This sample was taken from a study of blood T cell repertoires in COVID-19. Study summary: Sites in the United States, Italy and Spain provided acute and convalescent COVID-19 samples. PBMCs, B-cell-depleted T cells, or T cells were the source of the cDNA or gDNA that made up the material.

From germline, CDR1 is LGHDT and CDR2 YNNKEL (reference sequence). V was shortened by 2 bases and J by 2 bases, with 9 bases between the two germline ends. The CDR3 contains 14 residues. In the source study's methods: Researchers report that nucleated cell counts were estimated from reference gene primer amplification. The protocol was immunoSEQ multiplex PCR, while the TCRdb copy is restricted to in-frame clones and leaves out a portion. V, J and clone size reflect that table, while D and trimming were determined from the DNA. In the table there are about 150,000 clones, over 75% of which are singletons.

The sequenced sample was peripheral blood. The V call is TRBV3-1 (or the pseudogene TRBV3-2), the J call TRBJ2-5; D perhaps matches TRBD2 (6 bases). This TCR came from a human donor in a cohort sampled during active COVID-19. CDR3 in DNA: TGTGCCAGCAGCCAAACTGGGACTCAAGAGACCCAGTACTTC. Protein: CASSQTGTQETQYF.